The 17 T cell receptor beta chains listed next were all sequenced from one sample in a study of T cell responses to AZD1222 COVID-19 vaccine. Libraries were prepared by immunoSEQ multiplex PCR; TCRdb keeps only in-frame clonotypes and omits some of them. Of more than 75,000 clones listed, roughly nine tenths are singletons. The sample consisted of peripheral blood, taken on day 0 of AZD1222 vaccination. The receptors here all came from an adult in good health.

Only one count was recorded for this clone. V usage is TRBV12-3 or TRBV12-4 and J usage is TRBJ1-6; D is undetermined. The CDR3 sequence is 13 residues long. V lost 8 bases, J lost 4 bases, and 9 bases lay in between. The CDR3, as DNA: TGTGCCAGCTGCCCGGGGTATAATTCACCCCTCCACTTT. Encoded protein: CASCPGYNSPLHF.

In its sample, this clone was seen once. V gene TRBV9 combines with J gene TRBJ1-1; unclear D gene. This CDR3 contains 13 residues. The V and J ends lost 3 bases and 0 bases respectively, with 6 bases between them. CDR1 is SGDLS, CDR2 YYNGEE, per germline. The CDR3 sequence is CASSAHLNTEAFF. CDR3 coding DNA: TGTGCCAGCAGCGCCCACTTGAACACTGAAGCTTTCTTT.

The CDR3 nucleotides read TGTGCCATCAGTGGCACGACCGGGACTCTCCCCGGGGAGCTGTTTTTT. The encoded protein is CAISGTTGTLPGELFF. This chain connects TRBV10-3 to TRBJ2-2, with a possible D match to TRBD2 (6 bases). Germline CDR1 and CDR2: ENHRY and SYGVKD. This CDR3 spans 16 amino acids. V was pared by 4 bases and J by 6 bases, with 18 bases between.

V and J are TRBV29-1 and TRBJ2-7, with D perhaps TRBD2 (5 bases). Germline values: CDR1 SQVTM, CDR2 ANQGSEA. CDR3 size: 14 residues. V was cut by 3 bases and J by 6 bases, with 18 bases left in between. The CDR3 spells CSVDSAWTAGEQYF. Written as DNA, the CDR3 is TGCAGCGTTGACTCGGCATGGACTGCCGGCGAGCAGTACTTC.

The chain has TRBV10-2 and TRBJ1-6; D not resolved. Germline V lookup: CDR1 WSHSY, CDR2 SAAADI. This CDR3 comprises 13 residues. Trimming stripped 2 bases from V and 10 bases from J, with 9 bases between. The CDR3 bases are TGCGCCAGCAGTGAGGGGCCTGCATCACCCCTCCACTTT. This gives the protein CASSEGPASPLHF.

This chain uses TRBV19 with TRBJ2-1; 7 positions agree with TRBD2. In germline, CDR1 is LNHDA, CDR2 SQIVND (reference sequence). The length of the CDR3 is 15 residues. V trimming: 5 bases; J trimming: 1 base; junction bases outside the gene matches: 5. CDR3 DNA sequence: TGTGCCAGTAGTGGCGGGAGAGGGTCCTACAATGAGCAGTTCTTC. Translated, it gives CASSGGRGSYNEQFF. The full variable domain, rest sourced from reference TRBV19 and TRBJ2-1, is DGGITQSPKYLFRKEGQNVTLSCEQNLNHDAMYWYRQDPGQGLRLIYYSQIVNDFQKGDIAEGYSVSREKKESFPLTVTSAQKNPTAFYLCASSGGRGSYNEQFFGPGTRLTVL.

V usage is TRBV29-1 and J usage is TRBJ2-3; 7 bases fit TRBD2. The CDR3 sequence is 12 residues long. With V trimmed by 4 bases and J by 3 bases, 1 base remained unmatched. CDR1 and CDR2 (germline): SQVTM, ANQGSEA. The chain's CDR3 is CSVGGGTDTQYF. CDR3 coding DNA: TGCAGCGTTGGGGGGGGTACAGATACGCAGTATTTT.

This clone was recorded once. The chain combines TRBV2 with TRBJ2-1; D gene ambiguous. CDR1 and CDR2 from the germline V gene are SNHLY and FYNNEI. The V end lost 7 bases, the J end lost 1 base, and 2 bases lay between the germline ends. This CDR3 is 11 amino acids long. The CDR3 sequence is CASTSYNEQFF. The CDR3 DNA is TGTGCCAGCACGTCCTACAATGAGCAGTTCTTC.

The gene calls are TRBV2 and TRBJ1-1; maybe TRBD1 (6 bases). The CDR3 is 13 residues long. V was trimmed by 0 bases and J by 7 bases, leaving 9 bases between them. Germline CDR1 reads SNHLY; CDR2 reads FYNNEI. The CDR3 loop reads CASSEAQGIEAFF. CDR3 in DNA: TGTGCCAGCAGTGAAGCGCAGGGGATTGAAGCTTTCTTT.

The CDR3 sequence: CASSLTTGRPSTEAFF. The CDR3 coding sequence is TGTGCCAGCAGTTTAACGACAGGGCGCCCCAGTACTGAAGCTTTCTTT. The J gene is TRBJ1-1, the V gene TRBV28; 7 bases align to TRBD1. Losses at the gene ends were 2 bases for V and 5 bases for J; bases not matched to a gene: 11. Germline CDR1 MDHEN, CDR2 SYDVKM. This CDR3 is 16 amino acids long.

The genes are TRBV30 and TRBJ2-3, with D unresolved. Trimming took off 1 base at V and 10 bases at J, with 15 bases between the two ends. Germline CDR1 is GTSNPN and CDR2 is SVGIG (reference sequence). This CDR3 contains 13 residues. CDR3 residues: CAWSGGPTVAQYF. CDR3 in DNA: TGTGCCTGGAGTGGGGGTCCCACAGTTGCGCAGTATTTT.

This chain links TRBV6-2 or TRBV6-3 with TRBJ2-3, with D perhaps matching TRBD2 (5 bases). Trimming shortened V by 2 bases and J by 5 bases, and 8 bases separated the two germline ends. Germline V lookup: CDR1 MNHEY, CDR2 SVGEGT. The CDR3 extends over 13 amino acids. The DNA of the CDR3 is TGTGCCAGCAGTTACCCCGGGGTAGATACGCAGTATTTT. It specifies CASSYPGVDTQYF.

This clone appeared once. This chain uses TRBV2 with TRBJ2-3; tentative D call: TRBD2 (5 bases). Per the germline V gene, CDR1 is SNHLY and CDR2 is FYNNEI. With 8 bases removed from V and 1 base from J, the gap between germline ends came to 10 bases. This CDR3 spans 13 amino acids. The CDR3 region has the DNA TGTGCCAGCGGGAGTTGGGGCACAGATACGCAGTATTTT. Protein: CASGSWGTDTQYF.

The chain employs TRBV6-1 and TRBJ2-5; 7 bases map to TRBD1. In germline, CDR1 is MNHNS, CDR2 SASEGT. The CDR3 consists of 15 residues. V lost 2 bases to trimming and J lost 2 bases; unmatched junction nucleotides: 5. The CDR3 nucleotides read TGTGCCAGCAGTGAAAAGGGGGCAGGGCAAGAGACCCAGTACTTC. It is translated as CASSEKGAGQETQYF.

The gene calls are TRBV5-1 and TRBJ2-2, with 9 bases matching TRBD1. From germline, CDR1 is SGHRS and CDR2 YFSETQ. The CDR3 sequence is 15 residues long. The junction had 4 bases not matched to a gene; V was cut back by 4 bases and J by 3 bases. CDR3 DNA: TGCGCCAGCAGCCCAGGACAGGGGCACACCGGGGAGCTGTTTTTT. It specifies CASSPGQGHTGELFF. Full variable domain (missing parts from reference TRBV5-1 and TRBJ2-2): KAGVTQTPRYLIKTRGQQVTLSCSPISGHRSVSWYQQTPGQGLQFLFEYFSETQRNKGNFPGRFSGRQFSNSRSEMNVSTLELGDSALYLCASSPGQGHTGELFFGEGSRLTVL.

The genes are TRBV9 and TRBJ2-3, with TRBD2 matching over 11 bases. Germline CDR1 and CDR2: SGDLS and YYNGEE. The V segment lost 0 bases and the J segment 5 bases; nucleotides outside the gene matches: 8. The CDR3 contains 17 residues. CDR3 sequence reads: CASSVVGSGRALDTQYF. The CDR3 nucleotides are TGTGCCAGCAGCGTAGTCGGTAGCGGGAGGGCCTTAGATACGCAGTATTTT. The full variable domain, its missing parts supplied by reference TRBV9 and TRBJ2-3, is DSGVTQTPKHLITATGQRVTLRCSPRSGDLSVYWYQQSLDQGLQFLIQYYNGEERAKGNILERFSAQQFPDLHSELNLSSLELGDSALYFCASSVVGSGRALDTQYFGPGTRLTVL.

This chain links TRBV7-9 with TRBJ1-5; the D gene is possibly TRBD1 (6 bases). The ends were cut back, 3 bases at V and 5 bases at J, with 17 bases in the middle. The CDR3 runs to 16 residues. Germline CDR1 and CDR2: SEHNR and FQNEAQ (reference sequence). CDR3 sequence (DNA): TGTGCCAGCAGCTTCGGGAAACAGGGATCGTATCAGCCCCAGCATTTT. It is translated as CASSFGKQGSYQPQHF.